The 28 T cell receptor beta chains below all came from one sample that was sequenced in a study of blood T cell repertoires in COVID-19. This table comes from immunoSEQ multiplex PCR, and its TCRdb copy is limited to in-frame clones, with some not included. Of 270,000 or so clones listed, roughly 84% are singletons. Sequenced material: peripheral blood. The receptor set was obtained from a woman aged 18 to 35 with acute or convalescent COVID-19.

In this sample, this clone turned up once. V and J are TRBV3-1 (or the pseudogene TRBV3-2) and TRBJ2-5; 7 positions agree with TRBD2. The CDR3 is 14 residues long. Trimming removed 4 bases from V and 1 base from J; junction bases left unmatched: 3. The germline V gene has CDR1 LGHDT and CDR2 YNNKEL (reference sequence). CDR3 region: CASSPREFQETQYF. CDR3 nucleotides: TGTGCCAGCAGCCCGCGGGAGTTCCAAGAGACCCAGTACTTC.

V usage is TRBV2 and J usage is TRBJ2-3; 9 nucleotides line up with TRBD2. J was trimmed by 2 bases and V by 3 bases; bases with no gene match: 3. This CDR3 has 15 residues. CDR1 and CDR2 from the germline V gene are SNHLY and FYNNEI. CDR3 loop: CASSEGGRDTDTQYF. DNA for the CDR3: TGTGCCAGCAGTGAGGGCGGGAGGGACACAGATACGCAGTATTTT.

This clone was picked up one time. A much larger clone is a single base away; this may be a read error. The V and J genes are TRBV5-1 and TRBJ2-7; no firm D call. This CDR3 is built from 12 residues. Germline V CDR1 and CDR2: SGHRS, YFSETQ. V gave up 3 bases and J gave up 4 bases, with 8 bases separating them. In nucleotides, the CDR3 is TGCGCCAGCAGCTCGACACGGTACGAGCAGTACTTC. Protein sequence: CASSSTRYEQYF.

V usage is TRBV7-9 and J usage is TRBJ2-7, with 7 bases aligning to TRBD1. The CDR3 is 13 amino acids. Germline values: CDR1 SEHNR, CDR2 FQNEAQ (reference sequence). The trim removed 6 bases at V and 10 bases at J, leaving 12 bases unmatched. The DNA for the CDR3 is TGTGCCAGCAGTTCCCGACAGGGTACTTCCCAGTACTTC. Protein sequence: CASSSRQGTSQYF. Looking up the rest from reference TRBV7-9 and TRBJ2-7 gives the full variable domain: DTGVSQNPRHKITKRGQNVTFRCDPISEHNRLYWYRQTLGQGPEFLTYFQNEAQLEKSRLLSDRFSAERPKGSFSTLEIQRTEQGDSAMYLCASSSRQGTSQYFGPGTRLTVT.

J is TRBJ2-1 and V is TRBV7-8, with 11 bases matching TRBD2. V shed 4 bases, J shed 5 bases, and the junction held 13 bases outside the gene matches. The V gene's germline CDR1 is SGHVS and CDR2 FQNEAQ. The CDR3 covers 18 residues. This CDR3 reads CASSSGGSGRATNNEQFF. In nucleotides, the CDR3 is TGTGCCAGCAGCTCCGGGGGTAGCGGGAGGGCCACAAACAATGAGCAGTTCTTC.

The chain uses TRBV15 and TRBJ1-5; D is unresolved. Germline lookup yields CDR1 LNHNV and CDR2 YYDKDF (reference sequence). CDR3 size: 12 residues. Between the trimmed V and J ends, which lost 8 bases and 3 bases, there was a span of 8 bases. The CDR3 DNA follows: TGTGCCACCTCCGGGGTCAATCAGCCCCAGCATTTT. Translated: CATSGVNQPQHF.

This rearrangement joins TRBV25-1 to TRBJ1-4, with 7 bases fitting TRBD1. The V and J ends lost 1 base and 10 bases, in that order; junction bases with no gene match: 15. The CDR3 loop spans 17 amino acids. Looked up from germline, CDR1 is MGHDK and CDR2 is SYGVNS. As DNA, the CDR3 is TGTGCCAGCAGTGAATCGGGACGACAGGGAATGTCTGCAAAACTGTTTTTT. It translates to CASSESGRQGMSAKLFF.

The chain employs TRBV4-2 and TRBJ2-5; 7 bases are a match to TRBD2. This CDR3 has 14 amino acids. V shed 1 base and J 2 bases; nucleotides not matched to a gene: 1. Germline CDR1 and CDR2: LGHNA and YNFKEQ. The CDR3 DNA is TGTGCCAGCAGCCAAGGGGGGGGGCAAGAGACCCAGTACTTC. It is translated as CASSQGGGQETQYF.

CDR3 sequence reads: CASSPPSGGPDEQFF. DNA for the CDR3: TGTGCCAGCTCACCACCCTCGGGAGGGCCGGATGAGCAGTTCTTC. The chain combines TRBV18 with TRBJ2-1; 8 nucleotides align to TRBD2. V was clipped by 0 bases and J by 8 bases; unmatched bases: 6. Germline assignment: CDR1 KGHSH and CDR2 LQKENI. The CDR3 runs to 15 residues.

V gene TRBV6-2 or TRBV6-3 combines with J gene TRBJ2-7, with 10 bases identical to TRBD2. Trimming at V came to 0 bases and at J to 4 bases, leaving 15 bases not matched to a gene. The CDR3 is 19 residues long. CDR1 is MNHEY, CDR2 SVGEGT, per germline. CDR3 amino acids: CASSYSLAGAMEIYYEQYF. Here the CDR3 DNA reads TGTGCCAGCAGTTACTCGCTAGCGGGAGCTATGGAGATCTATTACGAGCAGTACTTC.

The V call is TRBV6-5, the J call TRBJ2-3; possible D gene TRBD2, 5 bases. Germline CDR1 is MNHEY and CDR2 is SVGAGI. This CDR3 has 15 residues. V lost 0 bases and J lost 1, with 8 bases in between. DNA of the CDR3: TGTGCCAGCAGTTACTCTGCGAGGGGCACAGATACGCAGTATTTT. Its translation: CASSYSARGTDTQYF.

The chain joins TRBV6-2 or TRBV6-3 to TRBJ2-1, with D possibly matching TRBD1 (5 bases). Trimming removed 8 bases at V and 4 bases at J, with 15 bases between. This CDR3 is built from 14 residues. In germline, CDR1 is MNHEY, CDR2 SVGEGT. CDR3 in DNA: TGTGCCAGCCGCCTCCTGGGGCCTTACAATGAGCAGTTCTTC. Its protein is CASRLLGPYNEQFF.

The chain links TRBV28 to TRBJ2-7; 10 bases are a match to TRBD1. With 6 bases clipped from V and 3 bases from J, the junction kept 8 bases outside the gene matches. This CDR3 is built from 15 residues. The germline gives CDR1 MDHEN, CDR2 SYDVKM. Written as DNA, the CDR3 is TGTGCCAGCAGGGGACAGGGGTCAACCCTCTACGAGCAGTACTTC. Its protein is CASRGQGSTLYEQYF.

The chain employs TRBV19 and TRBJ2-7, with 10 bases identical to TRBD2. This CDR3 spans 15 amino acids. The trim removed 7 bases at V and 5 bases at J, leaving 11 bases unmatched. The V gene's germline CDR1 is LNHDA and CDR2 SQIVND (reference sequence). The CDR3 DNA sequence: TGTGCCAGTACTCCCCGGCTTCTAGCGGGGGACGAGCAGTACTTC. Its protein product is CASTPRLLAGDEQYF.

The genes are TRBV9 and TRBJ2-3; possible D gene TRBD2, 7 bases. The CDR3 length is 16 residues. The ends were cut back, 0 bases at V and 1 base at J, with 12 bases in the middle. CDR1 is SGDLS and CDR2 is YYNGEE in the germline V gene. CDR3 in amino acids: CASSVEGGRGTDTQYF. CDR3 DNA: TGTGCCAGCAGCGTAGAGGGGGGGCGCGGCACAGATACGCAGTATTTT.

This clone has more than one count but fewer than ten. The CDR3 reads CASSDNPGEKLFF. DNA of the CDR3: TGTGCCAGCAGCGATAACCCAGGCGAAAAACTGTTTTTT. This chain connects TRBV6-2 or TRBV6-3 to TRBJ1-4; D is unclear. The CDR3 contains 13 residues. V was trimmed by 6 bases and J by 8 bases, leaving 13 bases between them. Germline V lookup: CDR1 MNHEY, CDR2 SVGEGT.

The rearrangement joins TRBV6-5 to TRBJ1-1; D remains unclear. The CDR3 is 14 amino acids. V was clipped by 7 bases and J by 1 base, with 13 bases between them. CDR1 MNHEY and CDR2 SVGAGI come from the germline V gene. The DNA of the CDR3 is TGTGCCAGCATTTTTGGGAGTGGGAACACTGAAGCTTTCTTT. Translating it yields CASIFGSGNTEAFF.

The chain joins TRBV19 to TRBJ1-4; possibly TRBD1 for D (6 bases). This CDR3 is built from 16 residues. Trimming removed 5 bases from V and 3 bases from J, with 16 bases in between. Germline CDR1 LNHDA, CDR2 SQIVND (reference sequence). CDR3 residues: CASSFPPGQANEKLFF. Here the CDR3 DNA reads TGTGCCAGTAGTTTCCCTCCGGGACAAGCTAATGAAAAACTGTTTTTT.

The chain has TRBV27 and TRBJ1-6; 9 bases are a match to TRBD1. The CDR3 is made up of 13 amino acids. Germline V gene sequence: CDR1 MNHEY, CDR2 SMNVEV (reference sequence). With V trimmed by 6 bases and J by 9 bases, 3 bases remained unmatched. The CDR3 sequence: CASRGQGGSPLHF. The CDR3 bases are TGTGCCAGCAGGGGACAGGGCGGTTCACCCCTCCACTTT.

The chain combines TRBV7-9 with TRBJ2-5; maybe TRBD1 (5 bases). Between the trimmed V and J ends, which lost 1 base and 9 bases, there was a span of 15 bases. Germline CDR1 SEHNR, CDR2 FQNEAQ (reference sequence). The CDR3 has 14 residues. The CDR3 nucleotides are TGTGCCAGCAGCTTAGGGTCAGGGTCCGTGGCCCAGTACTTC. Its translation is CASSLGSGSVAQYF.

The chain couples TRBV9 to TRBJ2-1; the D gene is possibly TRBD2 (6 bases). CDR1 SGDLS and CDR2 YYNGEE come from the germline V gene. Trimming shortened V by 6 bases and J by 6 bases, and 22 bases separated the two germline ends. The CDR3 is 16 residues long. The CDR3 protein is CASTPRGDMHPNEQFF. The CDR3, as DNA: TGTGCCAGCACCCCGCGGGGAGACATGCATCCCAATGAGCAGTTCTTC.

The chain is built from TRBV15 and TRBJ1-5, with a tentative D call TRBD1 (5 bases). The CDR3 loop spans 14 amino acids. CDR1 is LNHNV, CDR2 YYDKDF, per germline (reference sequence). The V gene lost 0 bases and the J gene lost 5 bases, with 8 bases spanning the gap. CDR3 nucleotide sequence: TGTGCCACCAGCAGAGAAGGGGTCCATCAGCCCCAGCATTTT. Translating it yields CATSREGVHQPQHF.

The DNA for the CDR3 is TGTGCCAGCAGTTTATCCCCCGAGGGTCTAAACTATGGCTACACCTTC. The encoded protein is CASSLSPEGLNYGYTF. The V and J genes are TRBV28 and TRBJ1-2; D unresolved. The germline V gene encodes CDR1 MDHEN and CDR2 SYDVKM. This CDR3 is built from 16 residues. With 1 base removed from V and 2 bases from J, the gap between germline ends came to 14 bases.

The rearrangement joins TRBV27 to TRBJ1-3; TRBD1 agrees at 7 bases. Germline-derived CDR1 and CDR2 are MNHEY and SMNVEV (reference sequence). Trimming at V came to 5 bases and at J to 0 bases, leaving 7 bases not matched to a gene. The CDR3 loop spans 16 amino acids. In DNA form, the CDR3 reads TGTGCCAGCAGTGCGATCGGACAGGTCTCTGGAAACACCATATATTTT. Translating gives CASSAIGQVSGNTIYF.

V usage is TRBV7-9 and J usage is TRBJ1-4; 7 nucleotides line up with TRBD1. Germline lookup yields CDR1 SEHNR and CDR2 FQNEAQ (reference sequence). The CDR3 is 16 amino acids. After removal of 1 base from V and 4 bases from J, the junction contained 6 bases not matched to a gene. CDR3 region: CASSLGQGVNNEKLFF. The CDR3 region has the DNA TGTGCCAGCAGCTTAGGCCAGGGGGTGAATAATGAAAAACTGTTTTTT.

This chain's CDR3 is CASSQERIRNEKLFF. DNA of the CDR3: TGTGCCAGCAGCCAAGAAAGGATCAGGAATGAAAAACTGTTTTTT. The chain is built from TRBV3-1 (or the pseudogene TRBV3-2) and TRBJ1-4; D gene uncertain. The germline V gene has CDR1 LGHDT and CDR2 YNNKEL (reference sequence). The CDR3 is 15 residues long. V was cut by 0 bases and J by 5 bases, with 10 bases left in between.

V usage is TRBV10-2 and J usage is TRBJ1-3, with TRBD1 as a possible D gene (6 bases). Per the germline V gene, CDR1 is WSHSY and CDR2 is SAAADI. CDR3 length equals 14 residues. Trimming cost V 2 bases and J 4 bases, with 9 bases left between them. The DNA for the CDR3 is TGCGCCAGCAGTGAGACAGGGCGAGGAAACACCATATATTTT. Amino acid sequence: CASSETGRGNTIYF.

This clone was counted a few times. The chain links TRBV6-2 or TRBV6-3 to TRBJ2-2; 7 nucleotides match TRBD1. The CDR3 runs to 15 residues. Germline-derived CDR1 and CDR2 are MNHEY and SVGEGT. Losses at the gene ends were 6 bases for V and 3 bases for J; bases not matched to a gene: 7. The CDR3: CASSRFTGDTGELFF. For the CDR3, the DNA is TGTGCCAGCAGCCGATTTACAGGGGACACCGGGGAGCTGTTTTTT.